The clone carrying this T cell receptor beta chain occurred once. Its antigen is still unknown. The data were obtained in a study of OX40 agonist ivuxolimab in advanced cancers. For the study at large: Averaging roughly 60 years in age, with a range of about 20 to 90, the cohort was about 86% male. Enrollees could have had prior anti-PD-1, anti-PD-L1 or anti-CTLA-4 therapy, which over 35% had received.

Study-wide results and limits: Normalized expansion of T-cell clones was also low for some nonresponders. The study observed clonal expansion of CD4+ and CD8+ blood T cells by week 6 at 0.1 to 3.0 mg/kg.

The CDR3 contains 15 residues. Germline V lookup: CDR1 ENHRY, CDR2 SYGVKD. Trimming took 2 bases from V and 7 from J; bases not matched to a gene: 9. The data were produced by immunoSEQ multiplex PCR, yet TCRdb's version contains in-frame clones alone and is incomplete. This table holds around 76,000 clones, roughly 84% found once. This sequence was found in an adult with an advanced solid tumor such as melanoma, head and neck, liver or kidney cancer. Source: CD4+ or CD8+ T cells sorted from blood, taken in a trial of the OX40 agonist ivuxolimab. The chain combines TRBV10-3 with TRBJ2-7, with 9 bases identical to TRBD1. The DNA for the CDR3 is TGTGCCATCAGTGAGCCGACGGGACAGGGCGGAGAGCAGTACTTC. It is translated as CAISEPTGQGGEQYF.